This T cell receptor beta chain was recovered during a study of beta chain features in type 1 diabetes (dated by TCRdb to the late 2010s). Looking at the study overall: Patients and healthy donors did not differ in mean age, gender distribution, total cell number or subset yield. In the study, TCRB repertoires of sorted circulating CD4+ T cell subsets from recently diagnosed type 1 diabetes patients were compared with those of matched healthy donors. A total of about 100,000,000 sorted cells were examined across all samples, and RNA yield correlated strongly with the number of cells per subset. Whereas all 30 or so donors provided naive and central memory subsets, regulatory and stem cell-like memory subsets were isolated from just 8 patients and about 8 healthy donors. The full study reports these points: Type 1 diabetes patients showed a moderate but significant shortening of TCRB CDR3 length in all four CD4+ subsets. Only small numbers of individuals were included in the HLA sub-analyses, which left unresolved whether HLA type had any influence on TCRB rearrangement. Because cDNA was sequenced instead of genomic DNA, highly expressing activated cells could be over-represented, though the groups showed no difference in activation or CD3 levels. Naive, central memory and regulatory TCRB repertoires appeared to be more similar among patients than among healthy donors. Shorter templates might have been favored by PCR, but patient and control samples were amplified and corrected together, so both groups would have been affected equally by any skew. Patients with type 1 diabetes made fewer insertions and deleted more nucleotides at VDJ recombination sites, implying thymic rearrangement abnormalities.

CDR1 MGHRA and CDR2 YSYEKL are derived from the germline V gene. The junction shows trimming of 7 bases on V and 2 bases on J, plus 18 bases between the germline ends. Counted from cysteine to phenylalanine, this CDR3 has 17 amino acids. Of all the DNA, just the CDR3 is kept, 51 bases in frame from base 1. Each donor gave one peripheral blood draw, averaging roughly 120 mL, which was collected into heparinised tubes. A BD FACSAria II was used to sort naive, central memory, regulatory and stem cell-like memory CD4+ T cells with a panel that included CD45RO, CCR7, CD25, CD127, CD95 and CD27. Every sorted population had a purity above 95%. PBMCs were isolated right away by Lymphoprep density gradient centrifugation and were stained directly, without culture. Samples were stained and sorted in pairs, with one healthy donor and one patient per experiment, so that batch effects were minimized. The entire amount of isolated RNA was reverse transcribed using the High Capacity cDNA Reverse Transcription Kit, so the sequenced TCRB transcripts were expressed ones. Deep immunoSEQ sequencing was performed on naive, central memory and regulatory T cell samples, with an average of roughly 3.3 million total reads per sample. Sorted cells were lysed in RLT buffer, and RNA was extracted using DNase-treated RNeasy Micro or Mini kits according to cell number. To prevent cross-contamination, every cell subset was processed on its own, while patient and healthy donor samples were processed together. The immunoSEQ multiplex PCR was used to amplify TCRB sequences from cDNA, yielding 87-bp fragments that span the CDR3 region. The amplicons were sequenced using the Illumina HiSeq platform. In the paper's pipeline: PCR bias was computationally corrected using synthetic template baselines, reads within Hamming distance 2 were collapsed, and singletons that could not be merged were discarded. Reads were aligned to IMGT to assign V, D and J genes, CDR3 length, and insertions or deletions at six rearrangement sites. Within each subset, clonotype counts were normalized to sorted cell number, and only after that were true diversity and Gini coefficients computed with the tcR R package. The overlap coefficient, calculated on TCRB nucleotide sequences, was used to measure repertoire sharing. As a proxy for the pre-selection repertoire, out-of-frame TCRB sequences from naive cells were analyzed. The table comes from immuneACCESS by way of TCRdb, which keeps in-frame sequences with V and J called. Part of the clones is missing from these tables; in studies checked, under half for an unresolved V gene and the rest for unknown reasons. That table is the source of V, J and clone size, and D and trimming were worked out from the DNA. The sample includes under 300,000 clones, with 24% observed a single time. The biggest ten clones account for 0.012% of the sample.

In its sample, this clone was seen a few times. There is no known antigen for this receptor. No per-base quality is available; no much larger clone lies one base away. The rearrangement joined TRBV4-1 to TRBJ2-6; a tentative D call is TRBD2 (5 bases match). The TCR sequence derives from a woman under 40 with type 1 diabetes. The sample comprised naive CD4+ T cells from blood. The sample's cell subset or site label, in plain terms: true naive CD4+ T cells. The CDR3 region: CASTLSGFGTGANVLTF. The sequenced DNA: TGCGCCAGCACGCTATCGGGGTTTGGAACTGGGGCCAACGTCCTGACTTTC.